Described below is a single TCR beta chain sequence and its context. This sample is part of a study of blood T cell repertoires in COVID-19. The CDR3 runs to 13 residues. Germline V CDR1 and CDR2: LNHNV, YYDKDF (reference sequence). V was trimmed by 2 bases and J by 6 bases, leaving 11 bases between them. Method: immunoSEQ multiplex PCR; TCRdb's copy keeps in-frame clones and lacks some. The top ten clones hold approximately 4.9% of a sample with about 58,000 clones, roughly 79% of them seen once. V usage is TRBV15 and J usage is TRBJ2-7; no firm D call. Sequencing used peripheral blood. The clonotype was recovered from a human donor in a cohort sampled during active COVID-19. CDR3 region: CATSRSVPSEQYF. The CDR3 nucleotides read TGTGCCACCAGCAGAAGCGTTCCGTCCGAGCAGTACTTC. Complete variable domain (other parts from reference TRBV15 and TRBJ2-7): DAMVIQNPRYQVTQFGKPVTLSCSQTLNHNVMYWYQQKSSQAPKLLFHYYDKDFNNEADTPDNFQSRRPNTSFCFLDIRSPGLGDTAMYLCATSRSVPSEQYFGPGTRLTVT.